The clone carrying this T cell receptor (beta chain) has just a few counts. One end of the junction varies from germline; a read error may be responsible. This sample stems from a study of blood T cells in healthy people across ages. A J-beta primer mix and a sample-barcoded 5' primer were used in a second PCR of about 6 to 12 cycles. TCRdb called the 5' RACE reads again in MiXCR, with one record for every CDR3 protein. Of more than 650,000 distinct CDR3 sequences detected, under 30% appear once; the ten largest clones hold around 3%. Germline V gene sequence: CDR1 WSHSY, CDR2 SAAADI. The CDR3 consists of 13 residues. In addition, the sample was reused for a study of T cells of mothers and their children.

This receptor was obtained from a boy younger than 18 in good health. The V call is TRBV10-2, the J call TRBJ1-2; D unclear. Input material: blood. The CDR3 DNA is TGCACCAGCAGAGGACCCTTTTTGTATGGCTACACCTTC. This gives the protein CTSRGPFLYGYTF.